The 15 T cell receptor beta chains below come from one sample, sequenced in a study of vaccination and CD4 T cells after COVID-19. For these TCRs, the target antigens are not known. Treatment: approximately 9-day PBMC culture with coronavirus spike peptide pools or control peptides (ViraFEST assay). Before the COVID-19 pandemic (2011-2018), CD4+ T cells were obtained from the unexposed donor. The study sequenced cultured CD4+ T cell DNA using the Oncomine TCR Beta short-read assay. Each CDR3 protein is one row after TCRdb ran MiXCR on the PCR reads. The sample shows approximately 2,700 distinct CDR3 sequences, roughly two fifths of them seen only once. Specimen: CD4+ T cells from blood, cultured in vitro. The receptors derive from a human donor in good health.

Turning to this clonotype: A much larger clone is a single base away; this may be a read error. This rearrangement joins TRBV20-1 to TRBJ1-2; D is unclear. V dropped 6 bases and J dropped 2 bases, with 22 bases sitting between them. CDR3 size: 16 residues. Germline lookup yields CDR1 DFQATT and CDR2 SNEGSKA (reference sequence). This chain's CDR3 is CSAQLRWGGRNYGYTF. In DNA, the CDR3 is TGCAGTGCGCAACTGCGATGGGGTGGGAGGAACTATGGCTACACCTTC.

This rearrangement joins TRBV19 to TRBJ2-3, with 10 bases fitting TRBD2. Germline-derived CDR1 and CDR2 are LNHDA and SQIVND (reference sequence). The CDR3 has 14 residues. Losses at the gene ends were 6 bases for V and 3 bases for J; bases not matched to a gene: 3. The CDR3 region is CASSSGLATDTQYF. The CDR3 DNA follows: TGTGCCAGTAGCTCGGGACTAGCGACAGATACGCAGTATTTT.

This clonotype was seen more than once but under ten times. The chain joins TRBV7-2 to TRBJ1-2, with 9 bases aligning to TRBD1. Germline V gives CDR1 SGHTA, CDR2 FQGNSA. The CDR3 covers 14 residues. After removal of 4 bases from V and 6 bases from J, the junction contained 6 bases not matched to a gene. The CDR3 loop is CASSSGQGRHGYTF. The CDR3, as DNA: TGTGCCAGCAGCTCGGGACAGGGAAGGCATGGCTACACCTTC. Full variable domain (outside the CDR3, taken from reference TRBV7-2 and TRBJ1-2): GAGVSQSPSNKVTEKGKDVELRCDPISGHTALYWYRQSLGQGLEFLIYFQGNSAPDKSGLPSDRFSAERTGGSVSTLTIQRTQQEDSAVYLCASSSGQGRHGYTFGSGTRLTVV.

By frequency in the sample, this clonotype is medium-sized. The CDR3 is CASSERRVLNAPLHF. The CDR3 DNA sequence: TGTGCCAGCAGTGAGAGGAGGGTGCTGAATGCACCCCTCCACTTT. The rearrangement joins TRBV6-1 to TRBJ1-6, with D unresolved. CDR1 MNHNS and CDR2 SASEGT come from the germline V gene. Deletions cut 3 bases from V and 11 bases from J, with 17 bases between. There are 15 residues in the CDR3.

The CDR3 sequence is CAAAWGLDTEAFF. The CDR3 DNA reads as TGTGCCGCTGCGTGGGGGCTAGACACTGAAGCTTTCTTT. J is TRBJ1-1 and V is TRBV6-1; tentative D call: TRBD1 (6 bases). The length of the CDR3 is 13 residues. Germline CDR1 reads MNHNS; CDR2 reads SASEGT. Deletions cut 11 bases from V and 3 bases from J, with 16 bases between.

This clonotype has more than one count but fewer than ten. The CDR3 loop reads CATTPFGSGGNNEQFF. The CDR3 DNA follows: TGTGCCACCACCCCTTTTGGAAGCGGGGGGAACAATGAGCAGTTCTTC. The chain carries TRBV15 and TRBJ2-1; 9 positions match TRBD2. Germline trimming cut 7 bases from V and 5 bases from J; bases unmatched to any gene: 12. The CDR3 contains 16 residues. Germline V gene sequence: CDR1 LNHNV, CDR2 YYDKDF (reference sequence).

This clonotype was seen a few times. The rearrangement links TRBV7-2 to TRBJ2-5; D is unresolved. The V end was cut by 4 bases, the J end by 2 bases, with 8 bases between. Germline values: CDR1 SGHTA, CDR2 FQGNSA. The CDR3 has 13 residues. The CDR3 spells CASSSMFQETQYF. The CDR3 DNA sequence: TGTGCCAGCAGCTCCATGTTTCAAGAGACCCAGTACTTC.

This chain joins TRBV5-1 and TRBJ2-7; 9 bases match TRBD1. Germline assignment: CDR1 SGHRS and CDR2 YFSETQ. This CDR3 comprises 16 residues. V lost 0 bases to trimming and J lost 2 bases; unmatched junction nucleotides: 6. The CDR3 protein is CASSLEGWDRAYEQYF. CDR3 sequence (DNA): TGCGCCAGCAGCTTGGAAGGGTGGGACAGGGCCTACGAGCAGTACTTC.

This rearrangement joins TRBV19 to TRBJ2-4, with a tentative D call TRBD1 (6 bases). Germline V gene data show CDR1 as LNHDA and CDR2 as SQIVND (reference sequence). V was trimmed by 3 bases and J by 1 base, leaving 13 bases between them. CDR3 length equals 16 residues. The CDR3, as DNA: TGTGCCAGTAGTATTCTCTTTGACAGGGCCAAAAACATTCAGTACTTC. Its translation: CASSILFDRAKNIQYF.

This clonotype appeared a few times. V is TRBV6-4 and J is TRBJ2-2; D possibly uses TRBD1 or TRBD2 (5 bases each). Trimming cost V 4 bases and J 2 bases, with 14 bases left between them. The CDR3 consists of 16 residues. The germline V gene encodes CDR1 MRHNA and CDR2 SNTAGT. The CDR3 reads CASSVERGSNTGELFF. The CDR3 DNA reads as TGTGCCAGCAGTGTAGAGAGGGGATCCAACACCGGGGAGCTGTTTTTT.

This clonotype was seen once. The V gene is TRBV6-2 or TRBV6-3, the J gene TRBJ2-2; unclear D gene. V shed 0 bases and J shed 3 bases, with 20 bases lying between them. The CDR3 is 19 residues long. The germline V gene has CDR1 MNHEY and CDR2 SVGEGT. The CDR3 bases are TGTGCCAGCAGTTACTCGTTGGAAGTTGGCAGAACTTACACCGGGGAGCTGTTTTTT. Its protein product is CASSYSLEVGRTYTGELFF.

The rearrangement links TRBV7-2 to TRBJ2-7, with D maybe TRBD2 (7 bases). Trimming took off 6 bases at V and 3 bases at J, with 18 bases between the two ends. Germline lookup yields CDR1 SGHTA and CDR2 FQGNSA. This CDR3 contains 15 residues. CDR3 sequence (DNA): TGTGCCAGCAGAGGGGGGGGTGGGTCGAGCTACGAGCAGTACTTC. This translates into CASRGGGGSSYEQYF.

This chain links TRBV6-1 with TRBJ1-1; tentative D call: TRBD1 (5 bases). The CDR3 sequence is 13 residues long. Germline assignment: CDR1 MNHNS and CDR2 SASEGT. Trimming shortened V by 10 bases and J by 6 bases, and 18 bases separated the two germline ends. The CDR3 nucleotides read TGTGCCACCACAGACAGAAGTGCTGCTGAAGCTTTCTTT. Amino acid sequence: CATTDRSAAEAFF.

V usage is TRBV20-1 and J usage is TRBJ1-1; 7 bases agree with TRBD1. CDR1 and CDR2 (germline): DFQATT, SNEGSKA (reference sequence). This CDR3 contains 15 residues. V lost 4 bases to trimming and J lost 5 bases; unmatched junction nucleotides: 13. CDR3 DNA: TGCAGTGCTATAGACCAGGGGGGGCGCGGGACTGAAGCTTTCTTT. It yields the protein CSAIDQGGRGTEAFF.

The rearrangement joins TRBV6-4 to TRBJ1-2; no clear D. V was trimmed by 6 bases and J by 14 bases, leaving 25 bases between them. Per germline, CDR1 MRHNA and CDR2 SNTAGT. There are 14 residues in the CDR3. CDR3 in DNA: TGTGCCAGCAGCGCCACACGGACCTTAATCCCGTTTACCTTC. It translates to CASSATRTLIPFTF.